The rows below give T cell receptor beta chains drawn from one sample of a study of T cells expressing NK-cell markers. TCRdb reworked the 5' RACE reads into one entry per CDR3 protein, no DNA. Recorded for this sample: over 200,000 distinct CDR3 sequences. Source material: blood T cells: a sorted CD56 or NKG2C T cell subset, CD4+ or CD8+ T cells, or bulk PBMC T cells (not recorded which). Source of these receptors: a man between 18 and 35 years old in good health. CDR3s include the opening cysteine and the closing phenylalanine or tryptophan.

v_call	j_call	cdr3_aa
TRBV7-2	TRBJ2-5	CASSRVEGTQYF
TRBV12-3/TRBV12-4	TRBJ2-7	CASSGRRYEQYF
TRBV20-1	TRBJ1-5	CSAVPGGRNQPQHF
TRBV12-3/TRBV12-4	TRBJ1-2	CASRRQGDGYTF
TRBV12-3/TRBV12-4	TRBJ1-2	CASSRMGGFYGYTF
TRBV5-1	TRBJ2-5	CASSFLSSDRGIETQYF
TRBV4-2	TRBJ1-2	CASSQGPNYGYTF
TRBV2	TRBJ1-5	CASRAQGLNQPQHF
TRBV12-3/TRBV12-4	TRBJ1-4	CASQGAGWEKLFF
TRBV12-3/TRBV12-4	TRBJ2-5	CASAYSTDKQETQYF
TRBV4-2	TRBJ2-3	CASSQVAGGPSPDTQYF
TRBV6-1	TRBJ1-4	CASCPTGGYEKLFF
TRBV5-6	TRBJ2-7	CASRKLQGGPQDEQYF
TRBV29-1	TRBJ2-1	CSAGPRLSSYNEQFF
TRBV12-3/TRBV12-4	TRBJ2-1	CASSRPGLVSEQFF
TRBV15	TRBJ1-6	CATSPLGITGGNSPLHF
TRBV20-1	TRBJ1-6	CSARGDRGHNSPLHF
TRBV29-1	TRBJ2-4	CSVTDGSPIQYF
TRBV5-1	TRBJ2-4	CASSFLGNKNIQYF
TRBV12-3/TRBV12-4	TRBJ2-7	CASSQMGAQYF
TRBV7-2	TRBJ2-4	CASSLGQGRAKNIQYF
TRBV27	TRBJ2-5	CASSPNRGTQYF
TRBV20-1	TRBJ2-7	CSARDFGRVSYEQYF
TRBV2	TRBJ2-6	CASSLRRVVGPGANVLTF
TRBV5-6	TRBJ2-3	CASSLYGDTDTQYF
TRBV27	TRBJ1-2	CASTRTASYYGYTF
TRBV23-1	TRBJ2-7	CASSLLKCVSPPPYEQYF
TRBV7-9	TRBJ1-1	CASSQNFRGQLAFF
TRBV27	TRBJ1-5	CASSQVRNQPQHF
TRBV30	TRBJ1-5	CAWSASKAGSQPQHF
TRBV20-1	TRBJ2-1	CSARDVGRRPEQFF
TRBV5-1	TRBJ2-2	CASSLKTDRSQTGELFF
TRBV15	TRBJ2-1	CATSRRQGAFNEQFF
TRBV11-2	TRBJ1-1	CASSGKQASTVDAFF
TRBV4-2	TRBJ2-6	CASSQAGSGANVLTF
TRBV4-3	TRBJ1-1	CASSGDRGDTEAFF
TRBV7-9	TRBJ1-1	CASSATGERTEAFF
TRBV20-1	TRBJ2-3	CSARDIRVKDTQYF
TRBV6-5	TRBJ1-5	CASRRQGGNQPQHF
TRBV7-9	TRBJ2-1	CASSKSTSYNEQFF
TRBV20-1	TRBJ1-2	CSAVETASLYGYTF
TRBV24-1	TRBJ2-6	CATSGRPGQTSGANVLTF
TRBV5-4	TRBJ1-1	CASSFLEQLNTEAFF
TRBV5-1	TRBJ1-6	CASSLEGSGDSPLHF
TRBV12-3/TRBV12-4	TRBJ2-5	CASTLTPVETQYF
TRBV12-3/TRBV12-4	TRBJ1-5	CASSNSGGASNQPQHF
TRBV4-2	TRBJ2-5	CASSQRPGTTETQYF
TRBV6-2/TRBV6-3	TRBJ2-7	CASSSPVYEQYF
TRBV3-1	TRBJ1-6	CASSVQSSPLHF
TRBV12-3/TRBV12-4	TRBJ2-5	CASSSREGAGGYETQYF
TRBV12-3/TRBV12-4	TRBJ1-5	CASSLRGRAHQPQHF
TRBV12-3/TRBV12-4	TRBJ2-4	CASSAGPLMDIQYF
TRBV20-1	TRBJ2-1	CSARESGDYNEQFF
TRBV20-1	TRBJ1-2	CSARPSGVQGANYGYTF
TRBV4-3	TRBJ2-2	CASSQDQRTSGELFF
TRBV29-1	TRBJ1-1	CSTGLPNTEAFF
TRBV12-3/TRBV12-4	TRBJ1-5	CASSKTGDSNQPQHF